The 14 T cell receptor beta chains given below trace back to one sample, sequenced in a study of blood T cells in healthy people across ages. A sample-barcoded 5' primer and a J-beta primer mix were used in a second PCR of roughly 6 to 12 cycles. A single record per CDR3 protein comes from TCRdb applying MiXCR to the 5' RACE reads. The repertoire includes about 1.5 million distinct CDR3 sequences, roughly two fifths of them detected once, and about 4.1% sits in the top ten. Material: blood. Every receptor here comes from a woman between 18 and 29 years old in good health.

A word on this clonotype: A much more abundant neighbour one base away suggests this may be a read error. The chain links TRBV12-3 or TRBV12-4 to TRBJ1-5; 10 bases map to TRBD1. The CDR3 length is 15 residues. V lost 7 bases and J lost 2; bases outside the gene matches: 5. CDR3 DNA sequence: TGTGCCAGCAACACCGGGACAGGGGGCAATCAGCCCCAGCATTTT. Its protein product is CASNTGTGGNQPQHF.

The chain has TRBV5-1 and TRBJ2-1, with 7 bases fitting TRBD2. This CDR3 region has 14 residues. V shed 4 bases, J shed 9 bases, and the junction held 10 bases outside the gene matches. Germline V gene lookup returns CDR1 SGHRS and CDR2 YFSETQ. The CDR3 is CASSPTSAPSEQFF. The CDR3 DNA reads TGCGCCAGCAGCCCAACTAGCGCCCCCTCTGAGCAGTTCTTC.

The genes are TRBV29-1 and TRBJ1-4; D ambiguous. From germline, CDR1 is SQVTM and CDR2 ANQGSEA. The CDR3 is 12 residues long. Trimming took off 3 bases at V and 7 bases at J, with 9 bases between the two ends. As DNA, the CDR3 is TGCAGCGTTGAGGGTAATGGTGAAAAACTGTTTTTT. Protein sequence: CSVEGNGEKLFF.

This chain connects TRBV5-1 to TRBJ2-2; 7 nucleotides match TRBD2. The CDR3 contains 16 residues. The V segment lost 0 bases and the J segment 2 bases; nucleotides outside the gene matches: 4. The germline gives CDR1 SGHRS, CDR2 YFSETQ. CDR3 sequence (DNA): TGCGCCAGCAGCTTGGGCCCGGGACTAAACACCGGGGAGCTGTTTTTT. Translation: CASSLGPGLNTGELFF.

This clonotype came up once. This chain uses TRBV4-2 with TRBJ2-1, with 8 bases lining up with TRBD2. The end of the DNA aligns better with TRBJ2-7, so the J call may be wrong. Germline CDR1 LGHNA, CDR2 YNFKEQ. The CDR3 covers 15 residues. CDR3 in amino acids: CASSLSGKINNEQYF. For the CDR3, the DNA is TGTGCCAGCAGCCTTAGCGGGAAGATCAACAATGAGCAGTACTTC.

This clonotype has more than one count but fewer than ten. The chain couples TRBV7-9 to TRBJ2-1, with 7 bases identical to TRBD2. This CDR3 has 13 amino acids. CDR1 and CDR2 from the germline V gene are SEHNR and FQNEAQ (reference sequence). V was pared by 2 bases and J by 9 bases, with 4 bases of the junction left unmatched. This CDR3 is CASSLSGEGEQFF. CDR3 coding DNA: TGTGCCAGCAGCTTATCCGGGGAGGGTGAGCAGTTCTTC.

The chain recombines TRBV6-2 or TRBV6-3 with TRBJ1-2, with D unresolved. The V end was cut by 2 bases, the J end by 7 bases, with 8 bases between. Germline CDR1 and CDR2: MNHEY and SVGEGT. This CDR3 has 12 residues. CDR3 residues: CASSYGFRGYTF. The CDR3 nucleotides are TGTGCCAGCAGTTACGGCTTTCGTGGCTACACCTTC.

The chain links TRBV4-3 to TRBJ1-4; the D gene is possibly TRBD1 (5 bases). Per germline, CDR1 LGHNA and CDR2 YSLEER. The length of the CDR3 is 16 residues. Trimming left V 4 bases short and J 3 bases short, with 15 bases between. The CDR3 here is CASSLGGRGSNEKLFF. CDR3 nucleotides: TGCGCCAGCAGCCTCGGAGGGCGGGGGTCTAATGAAAAACTGTTTTTT.

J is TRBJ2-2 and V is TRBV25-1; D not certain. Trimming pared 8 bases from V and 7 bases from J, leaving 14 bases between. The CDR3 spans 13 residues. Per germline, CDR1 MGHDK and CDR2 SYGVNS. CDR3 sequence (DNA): TGTGCCAGCTTTGGTACGGAAATCGGGGAGCTGTTTTTT. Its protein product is CASFGTEIGELFF. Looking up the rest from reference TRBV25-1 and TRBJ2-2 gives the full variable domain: EADIYQTPRYLVIGTGKKITLECSQTMGHDKMYWYQQDPGMELHLIHYSYGVNSTEKGDLSSESTVSRIRTEHFPLTLESARPSHTSQYLCASFGTEIGELFFGEGSRLTVL.

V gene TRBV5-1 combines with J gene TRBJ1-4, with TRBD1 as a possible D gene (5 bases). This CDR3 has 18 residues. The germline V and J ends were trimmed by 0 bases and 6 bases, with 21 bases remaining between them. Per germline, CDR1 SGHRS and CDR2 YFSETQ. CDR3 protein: CASSLDWFKGRIDEKLFF. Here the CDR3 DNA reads TGCGCCAGCAGCTTGGATTGGTTTAAGGGGCGAATCGATGAAAAACTGTTTTTT.

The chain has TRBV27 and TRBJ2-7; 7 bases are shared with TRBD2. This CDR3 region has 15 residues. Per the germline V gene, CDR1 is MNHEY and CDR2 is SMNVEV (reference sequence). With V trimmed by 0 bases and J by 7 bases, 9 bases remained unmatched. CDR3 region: CASSLSAGSYNEQYF. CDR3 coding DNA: TGTGCCAGCAGTTTATCAGCGGGGTCCTACAATGAGCAGTACTTC.

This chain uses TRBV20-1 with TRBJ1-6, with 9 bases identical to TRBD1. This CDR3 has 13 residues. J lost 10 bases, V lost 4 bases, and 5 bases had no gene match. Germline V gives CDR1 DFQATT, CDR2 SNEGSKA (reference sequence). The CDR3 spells CSAMGQGRSPLHF. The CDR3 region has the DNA TGCAGTGCTATGGGACAGGGAAGGTCACCCCTCCACTTT.

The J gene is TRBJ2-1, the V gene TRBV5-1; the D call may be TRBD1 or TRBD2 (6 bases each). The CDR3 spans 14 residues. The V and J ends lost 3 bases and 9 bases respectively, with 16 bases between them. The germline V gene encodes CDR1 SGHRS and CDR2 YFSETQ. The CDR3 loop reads CASSSVPGAGEQFF. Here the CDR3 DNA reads TGCGCCAGCAGCTCGGTTCCGGGGGCAGGTGAGCAGTTCTTC.

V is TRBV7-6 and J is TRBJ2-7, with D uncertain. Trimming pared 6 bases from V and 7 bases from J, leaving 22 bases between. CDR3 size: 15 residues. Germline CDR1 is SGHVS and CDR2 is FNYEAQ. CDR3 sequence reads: CASSSIRGDAREQYF. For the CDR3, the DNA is TGTGCCAGCAGTTCTATCCGTGGCGATGCTAGAGAGCAGTACTTC.